The clone carrying this TCR beta chain was seen many times. Its antigen is still unknown. The sample contains more than one DNA sequence encoding this CDR3. The sample is drawn from a study of shared clonotypes between healthy human individuals. Study background: Contributing individuals were a couple of females and a few males aged 18 to 49. Notes on the study in general: Deeper or shallower sequencing was expected to change how clonotypes are shared among donors. Represented diversity (both genetic and exposure-history) was limited by the small number of donors.

In the study's own analysis: Filtering of immunoSEQ junctional sequences could not match full-length read filtering. Assay: immunoSEQ multiplex PCR; the TCRdb copy retains only in-frame clones and omits some. V, J and clone size derive from that table, while D and trimming were established from the DNA sequence. Among roughly 500,000 clones listed, 70% to 80% were seen once. V dropped 7 bases and J dropped 5 bases, with 17 bases sitting between them. Germline-derived CDR1 and CDR2 are LNHDA and SQIVND (reference sequence). The CDR3 runs 14 residues. The V and J genes are TRBV19 and TRBJ1-1; D may be TRBD1 (6 bases). Sequencing used PBMCs. This receptor was identified in a woman aged 40 to 50 in good health. Some clones in this sample may be carry-over from other donors' samples. Written as DNA, the CDR3 is TGTGCCAGTACATTCCCCACAGGGAAAACTGAAGCTTTCTTT. The encoded protein is CASTFPTGKTEAFF.